This entry lists 30 T cell receptor beta chains sequenced from one sample in a study of cytomegalovirus exposure and HLA in healthy donors. The PCR made use of 60 Vbeta and 13 Jbeta primers. Method: immunoSEQ multiplex PCR; TCRdb's copy keeps in-frame clones and lacks some. Of about 190,000 clones detected, 87% appear once; the ten largest clones hold 1% to 1.5%. The sample taken for sequencing was PBMCs. The receptors shown here come from a man under 40 in good health and CMV-seronegative.

This clone was recorded a few times. This rearrangement joins TRBV9 to TRBJ1-4; no reliable D call. The CDR3 runs 12 residues. V was pared by 3 bases and J by 7 bases, with 7 bases between. Germline V CDR1 and CDR2: SGDLS, YYNGEE. This CDR3 is CASSASGEKLFF. The CDR3 nucleotides are TGTGCCAGCAGCGCTTCGGGTGAAAAACTGTTTTTT. The full variable domain, completed using reference TRBV9 and TRBJ1-4, is DSGVTQTPKHLITATGQRVTLRCSPRSGDLSVYWYQQSLDQGLQFLIQYYNGEERAKGNILERFSAQQFPDLHSELNLSSLELGDSALYFCASSASGEKLFFGSGTQLSVL.

CDR3 amino acids: CASSTGYNEQFF. The DNA for the CDR3 is TGCGCCAGCAGCACAGGGTATAATGAGCAGTTCTTC. The rearrangement uses TRBV10-1 and TRBJ2-1; TRBD1 might be the D (6 bases). CDR3 size: 12 residues. CDR1 is WNHNN and CDR2 is SYGVQD in the germline V gene (reference sequence). V was trimmed by 6 bases and J by 7 bases, leaving 10 bases between them.

The chain joins TRBV19 to TRBJ1-1, with 7 bases lining up with TRBD1. V was clipped by 5 bases and J by 3 bases; unmatched bases: 9. CDR1 and CDR2 (germline): LNHDA, SQIVND (reference sequence). The CDR3 sequence is 15 residues long. The CDR3 DNA reads as TGTGCCAGTAGTGCTGGGCGACAGGGTTACACTGAAGCTTTCTTT. Translation gives CASSAGRQGYTEAFF.

The chain joins TRBV29-1 to TRBJ2-1, with a possible D match to TRBD2 (6 bases). Trimming stripped 4 bases from V and 1 base from J, with 8 bases between. The CDR3 is 13 residues long. Germline loops: CDR1 SQVTM, CDR2 ANQGSEA. CDR3 region: CSVAGSSYNEQFF. The CDR3 DNA follows: TGCAGCGTTGCCGGGAGTTCCTACAATGAGCAGTTCTTC.

This chain connects TRBV29-1 to TRBJ2-3; 10 bases map to TRBD2. CDR1 and CDR2 (germline): SQVTM, ANQGSEA. The CDR3 totals 14 residues. V was pared by 7 bases and J by 2 bases, with 6 bases of the junction left unmatched. This CDR3 reads CSGRLAGNTDTQYF. Here the CDR3 DNA reads TGCAGCGGCCGACTAGCGGGCAACACAGATACGCAGTATTTT.

The chain is built from TRBV7-6 and TRBJ2-1, with a possible D match to TRBD1 (6 bases). Germline CDR1 and CDR2: SGHVS and FNYEAQ. This CDR3 region has 15 residues. The ends were cut back, 1 base at V and 6 bases at J, with 13 bases in the middle. The CDR3 sequence: CASSLVGHTSNEQFF. For the CDR3, the DNA is TGTGCCAGCAGCTTAGTGGGACATACCTCCAATGAGCAGTTCTTC.

V usage is TRBV19 and J usage is TRBJ2-2; a weak D match, TRBD1 (6 bases). The CDR3 has 15 residues. CDR1 is LNHDA and CDR2 is SQIVND in the germline V gene (reference sequence). The V end was cut by 0 bases, the J end by 7 bases, with 12 bases between. The CDR3 region has the DNA TGTGCCAGTAGTATAGACCTTCCACAGGGCGGGGAGCTGTTTTTT. Translated: CASSIDLPQGGELFF.

The chain has TRBV7-2 and TRBJ1-6, with TRBD1 matching 10 bases. V lost 5 bases to trimming and J lost 10 bases; unmatched junction nucleotides: 5. Per the germline V gene, CDR1 is SGHTA and CDR2 is FQGNSA. This CDR3 has 14 residues. CDR3 loop: CASSGDRGYSPLHF. CDR3 nucleotides: TGTGCCAGCAGCGGGGACAGGGGTTACTCACCCCTCCACTTT.

The chain has TRBV30 and TRBJ1-1, with D possibly matching TRBD1 (6 bases). Germline values: CDR1 GTSNPN, CDR2 SVGIG (reference sequence). This CDR3 has 14 residues. CDR3 sequence reads: CALEAGGPNTEAFF. In nucleotides, the CDR3 is TGTGCTTTGGAGGCGGGGGGCCCGAACACTGAAGCTTTCTTT.

This clone was observed once. Additional DNA sequences in this sample encode the identical CDR3. The genes are TRBV28 and TRBJ1-2; no firm D call. The CDR3 is 10 residues long. V was cut by 4 bases and J by 5 bases, with 2 bases left in between. The germline CDR1 and CDR2 sequences are MDHEN and SYDVKM. DNA for the CDR3: TGTGCCAGCAGTTCTTATGGCTACACCTTC. Translation: CASSSYGYTF.

V is TRBV19 and J is TRBJ1-2; D ambiguous. V was cut by 2 bases and J by 6 bases, with 10 bases left in between. Germline V gives CDR1 LNHDA, CDR2 SQIVND (reference sequence). This CDR3 has 13 residues. CDR3: CASSITDSNGYTF. CDR3 nucleotides: TGTGCCAGTAGTATAACTGACTCCAATGGCTACACCTTC.

The count of this clone is one. V is TRBV11-2 and J is TRBJ1-4, with no clear D. V dropped 3 bases and J dropped 6 bases, with 5 bases sitting between them. The CDR3 is made up of 12 amino acids. In germline, CDR1 is SGHAT, CDR2 FQNNGV. DNA of the CDR3: TGTGCCAGCAGCTTCCGGGATGAAAAACTGTTTTTT. As protein: CASSFRDEKLFF.

V gene TRBV27 combines with J gene TRBJ1-1, with 7 bases aligning to TRBD1. The V gene's germline CDR1 is MNHEY and CDR2 SMNVEV (reference sequence). The CDR3 sequence is 14 residues long. The J segment lost 3 bases and the V segment lost 8 bases, leaving 9 bases of the junction unmatched. The CDR3 nucleotides are TGTGCCAGCGCTGCCCCGGGACAGCACACTGAAGCTTTCTTT. Protein product: CASAAPGQHTEAFF.

The chain links TRBV19 to TRBJ1-2; TRBD1 matches 7 bases. The CDR3 is made up of 12 amino acids. Germline CDR1 is LNHDA and CDR2 is SQIVND (reference sequence). With 5 bases clipped from V and 5 bases from J, the junction kept 2 bases outside the gene matches. CDR3 in amino acids: CASSGGQYGYTF. DNA of the CDR3: TGTGCCAGTAGTGGGGGACAGTATGGCTACACCTTC.

This chain uses TRBV27 with TRBJ2-1; D is unresolved. Germline V lookup: CDR1 MNHEY, CDR2 SMNVEV (reference sequence). The V end was cut by 7 bases, the J end by 8 bases, with 9 bases between. The CDR3 is made up of 11 amino acids. The CDR3 coding sequence is TGTGCCAGCACCCCTCCGGATGAGCAGTTCTTC. Translating it yields CASTPPDEQFF.

This clone has a handful of counts. The chain carries TRBV6-5 and TRBJ1-5; perhaps TRBD1 as D (5 bases). The CDR3 covers 13 residues. Germline V gene lookup returns CDR1 MNHEY and CDR2 SVGAGI. V gave up 8 bases and J gave up 2 bases, with 10 bases separating them. The CDR3 bases are TGTGCCAGCCGCGGGGGGGGCAATCAGCCCCAGCATTTT. Amino acid sequence: CASRGGGNQPQHF.

The V gene is TRBV4-3, the J gene TRBJ1-1; D perhaps matches TRBD1 (5 bases). Germline CDR1 is LGHNA and CDR2 is YSLEER. The CDR3 is 14 residues long. Trimming took off 6 bases at V and 1 base at J, with 12 bases between the two ends. The CDR3 DNA reads as TGCGCCAGCAGTTTACAGGTTCGGAACACTGAAGCTTTCTTT. Translated: CASSLQVRNTEAFF.

This clone was counted a few times. CDR3 nucleotides: TGTGCCAGCAGCTCACAGGGAAGGACCGGGGAGCTGTTTTTT. Its translation is CASSSQGRTGELFF. This chain links TRBV9 with TRBJ2-2, with D tentatively TRBD1 (6 bases). This CDR3 comprises 14 residues. Per germline, CDR1 SGDLS and CDR2 YYNGEE. V lost 4 bases, J lost 5 bases, and 12 bases lay in between.

The J gene is TRBJ1-1, the V gene TRBV5-4; 9 bases line up with TRBD1. Germline CDR1 reads SGHNT; CDR2 reads YYREEE (reference sequence). This CDR3 region has 16 residues. V dropped 6 bases and J dropped 3; count of bases not matched to a gene: 12. The CDR3 DNA is TGTGCCAGCACCCCGACAGGGGGTGGAGGGGACACTGAAGCTTTCTTT. Protein: CASTPTGGGGDTEAFF.

The rearrangement uses TRBV7-9 and TRBJ2-1; maybe TRBD2 (6 bases). The CDR3 is 13 amino acids. Germline CDR1 and CDR2: SEHNR and FQNEAQ (reference sequence). With 5 bases removed from V and 9 bases from J, the gap between germline ends came to 14 bases. CDR3 residues: CASSTLEGGEQFF. CDR3 sequence (DNA): TGTGCCAGCAGCACGCTGGAGGGAGGTGAGCAGTTCTTC.

This chain uses TRBV7-8 with TRBJ2-4, with 7 bases that match TRBD2. Trimming took 3 bases from V and 3 from J; bases not matched to a gene: 14. This CDR3 contains 18 residues. The germline V gene has CDR1 SGHVS and CDR2 FQNEAQ. The CDR3 sequence is CASSLLGGSSLIKNIQYF. The DNA of the CDR3 is TGTGCCAGCAGCTTGTTGGGGGGGAGTTCCCTTATCAAAAACATTCAGTACTTC.

The gene calls are TRBV6-6 and TRBJ2-1; no reliable D call. Germline V lookup: CDR1 MNHNY, CDR2 SVGAGI (reference sequence). The CDR3 is 14 residues long. The V and J ends lost 2 bases and 10 bases respectively, with 15 bases between them. CDR3 nucleotide sequence: TGTGCCAGCAGTTACCCGGCGGAGAGGTTGGAGCAGTTCTTC. Its translation: CASSYPAERLEQFF.

This clone was found a few times. V and J are TRBV9 and TRBJ2-1; 9 bases align to TRBD2. The CDR3 has 15 amino acids. Germline trimming cut 2 bases from V and 7 bases from J; bases unmatched to any gene: 7. Germline lookup yields CDR1 SGDLS and CDR2 YYNGEE. CDR3 region: CASSVAGGLTNEQFF. The CDR3 bases are TGTGCCAGCAGCGTTGCGGGGGGGCTGACAAATGAGCAGTTCTTC.

The chain recombines TRBV5-6 with TRBJ2-7; 12 nucleotides match TRBD1. J gave up 0 bases and V 5 bases, and 12 bases lay outside the gene matches. The CDR3 runs to 18 residues. Germline V gives CDR1 SGHDT, CDR2 YYEEEE. The DNA of the CDR3 is TGTGCCAGCAGGTTGAGGGGACAGGGGGCGCCCGACTCCTACGAGCAGTACTTC. Protein sequence: CASRLRGQGAPDSYEQYF.

The chain joins TRBV7-2 to TRBJ1-4; TRBD1 agrees at 7 bases. Trimming took 3 bases from V and 0 from J; bases not matched to a gene: 1. The CDR3 totals 15 residues. Germline V gives CDR1 SGHTA, CDR2 FQGNSA. DNA for the CDR3: TGTGCCAGCAGCTTGACAGGGACAACTAATGAAAAACTGTTTTTT. It yields the protein CASSLTGTTNEKLFF.

The V and J genes are TRBV5-6 and TRBJ1-2, with 7 bases aligning to TRBD1. CDR1 SGHDT and CDR2 YYEEEE come from the germline V gene. Unmatched junction bases numbered 6, after V lost 5 bases and J lost 2 bases. This CDR3 contains 14 residues. The CDR3 sequence is CASRGRGLNYGYTF. CDR3 DNA: TGTGCCAGCAGGGGAAGGGGGCTAAACTATGGCTACACCTTC.

This clone was seen only once. This sequence joins TRBV2 and TRBJ1-2; D possibly corresponds to TRBD1 (6 bases). The germline V and J ends were trimmed by 7 bases and 3 bases, with 27 bases remaining between them. Germline lookup yields CDR1 SNHLY and CDR2 FYNNEI. The CDR3 loop spans 18 amino acids. CDR3 protein: CASKSATPTGYGYYGYTF. The CDR3, as DNA: TGTGCCAGCAAGTCGGCGACCCCCACAGGGTATGGGTACTATGGCTACACCTTC.

The chain couples TRBV29-1 to TRBJ2-3; 8 positions match TRBD2. Germline values: CDR1 SQVTM, CDR2 ANQGSEA. The CDR3 covers 13 residues. The trim removed 6 bases at V and 2 bases at J, leaving 4 bases unmatched. CDR3 sequence: CSVGTRYTDTQYF. The CDR3 DNA sequence: TGCAGCGTCGGGACTAGGTACACAGATACGCAGTATTTT.

The chain carries TRBV18 and TRBJ2-7; 10 nucleotides agree with TRBD1. The ends lost 4 bases at V and 2 bases at J; junction bases unmatched: 2. The CDR3 is 14 residues long. Germline values: CDR1 KGHSH, CDR2 LQKENI. CDR3 nucleotides: TGTGCCAGCTCACAGGGGACAGGGGCCTACGAGCAGTACTTC. Its protein is CASSQGTGAYEQYF.

This rearrangement joins TRBV7-6 to TRBJ2-5, with TRBD2 matching over 10 bases. Germline V lookup: CDR1 SGHVS, CDR2 FNYEAQ. V was pared by 5 bases and J by 5 bases, with 20 bases of the junction left unmatched. The CDR3 spans 19 residues. CDR3 loop: CASSPGGSLAGASGETQYF. Here the CDR3 DNA reads TGTGCCAGCAGCCCAGGAGGATCTCTAGCGGGGGCTTCCGGGGAGACCCAGTACTTC.